The rows below give T cell receptor beta chains drawn from one sample of a study of T-cell reconstitution after alpha-beta-depleted transplantation in children. TCRdb passed the PCR reads through MiXCR, listing each CDR3 protein once. The profile covers hundreds of thousands of distinct CDR3 sequences, with 15% to 20% appearing a single time and 25% to 35% taken by the ten largest. Specimen: PBMCs, mostly from graft donor cells, collected 360 days after TCRalphabeta/CD19-depleted stem cell transplant. These receptors all come from a boy under two years old who had a stem cell transplant for Wiskott-Aldrich syndrome, so the T cells may come from the graft donor. CDR3s include the opening cysteine and the closing phenylalanine or tryptophan. The D gene is left open where the match is weak. Clone size is stated in some rows and not others, as once, few, many or a class when expanded.

>TRBV7-8|-|TRBJ2-7|TRBD1
TGTGCCAGCAGCTCCGACAGGGGGCTAGAGCAGTACTTC
CASSSDRGLEQYF
>TRBV4-2|few|TRBJ2-2|-
TGTGCCAGCAGCCCTTGGAGGCGGACCAACACCGGGGAGCTGTTTTTT
CASSPWRRTNTGELFF
>TRBV10-3|many|TRBJ2-2|-
TGTGCCATCACCAGAGATGACGGGGAGCTGTTTTTT
CAITRDDGELFF
>TRBV20-1|-|TRBJ2-7|-
TGCAGTGCCGCAGGTTCCTACGAGCAGTACTTC
CSAAGSYEQYF
>TRBV12-3/TRBV12-4|-|TRBJ1-1|-
TGTGCCAGCAGTTCAGGGGCGGTGAAAGCTTTCTTT
CASSSGAVKAFF
>TRBV7-2|-|TRBJ1-1|-
TGTGCCAGCAGCTTAGCGGAGTGGGCGAGGGCTGAAGCTTTCTTT
CASSLAEWARAEAFF
>TRBV5-1|-|TRBJ2-1|TRBD1
TGCGCCAGCAGTGACAGGGATAGCAATGAGCAGTTCTTC
CASSDRDSNEQFF
>TRBV29-1|-|TRBJ1-4|-
TGCAGCGGCGGGGAAAGGGAAAAACTGTTTTTT
CSGGEREKLFF
>TRBV5-1|many|TRBJ1-1|TRBD1
TGCGCCAGCAGCTCATACAGGGGGCGCGGCACTGAAGCTTTCTTT
CASSSYRGRGTEAFF
>TRBV13|few|TRBJ2-5|TRBD2
TGTGCCAGCAGCATACACCCTAGGCGGCTAGCGGGAGGCGAGACCCAGTACTTC
CASSIHPRRLAGGETQYF
>TRBV6-2/TRBV6-3|few|TRBJ2-1|-
TGTGCCAGCAGGCCCCCCAATGGGCGACCTTCCTACAATGAGCAGTTCTTC
CASRPPNGRPSYNEQFF
>TRBV7-9|-|TRBJ2-7|-
TGTGCCAGCACCCCAAGCCGGAATTCGGCACAGTACTTC
CASTPSRNSAQYF